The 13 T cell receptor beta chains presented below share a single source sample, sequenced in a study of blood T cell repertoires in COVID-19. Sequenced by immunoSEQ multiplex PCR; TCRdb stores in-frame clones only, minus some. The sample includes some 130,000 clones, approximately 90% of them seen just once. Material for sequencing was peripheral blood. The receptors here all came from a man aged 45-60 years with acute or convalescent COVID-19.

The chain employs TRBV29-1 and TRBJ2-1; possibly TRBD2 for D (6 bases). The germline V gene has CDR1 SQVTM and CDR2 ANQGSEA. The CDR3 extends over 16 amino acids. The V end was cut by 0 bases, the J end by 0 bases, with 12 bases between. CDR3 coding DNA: TGCAGCGTTGAAGATCCTAGCGCAAGCTCCTACAATGAGCAGTTCTTC. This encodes CSVEDPSASSYNEQFF.

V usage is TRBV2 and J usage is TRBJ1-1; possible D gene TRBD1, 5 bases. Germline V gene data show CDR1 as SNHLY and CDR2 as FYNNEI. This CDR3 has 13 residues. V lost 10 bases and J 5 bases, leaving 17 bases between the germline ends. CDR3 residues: CATLGGGWTEAFF. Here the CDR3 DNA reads TGTGCCACCCTGGGGGGGGGATGGACTGAAGCTTTCTTT.

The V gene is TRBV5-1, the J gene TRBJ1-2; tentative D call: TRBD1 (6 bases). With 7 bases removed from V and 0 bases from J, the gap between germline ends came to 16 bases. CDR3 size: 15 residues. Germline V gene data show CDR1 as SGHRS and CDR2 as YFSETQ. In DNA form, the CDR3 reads TGCGCCAGCCGCGCACAGGGACGGACTAACTATGGCTACACCTTC. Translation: CASRAQGRTNYGYTF.

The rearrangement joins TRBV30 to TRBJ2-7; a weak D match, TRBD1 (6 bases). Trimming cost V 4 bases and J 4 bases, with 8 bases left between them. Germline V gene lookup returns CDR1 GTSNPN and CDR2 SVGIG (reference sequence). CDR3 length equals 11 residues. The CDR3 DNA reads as TGTGCCTGGACTCAGGGGTACGAGCAGTACTTC. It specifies CAWTQGYEQYF.

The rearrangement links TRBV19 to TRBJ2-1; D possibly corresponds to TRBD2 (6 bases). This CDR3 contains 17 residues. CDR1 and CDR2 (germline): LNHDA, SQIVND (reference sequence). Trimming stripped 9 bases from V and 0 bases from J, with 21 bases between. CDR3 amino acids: CASADGLLATSYNEQFF. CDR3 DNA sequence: TGTGCCAGCGCCGATGGACTATTAGCGACCTCCTACAATGAGCAGTTCTTC.

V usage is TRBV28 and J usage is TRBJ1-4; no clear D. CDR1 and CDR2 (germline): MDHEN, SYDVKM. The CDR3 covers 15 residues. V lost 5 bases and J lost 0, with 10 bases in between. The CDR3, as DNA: TGTGCCAGCAGTCCGCCGGGAGCAACTAATGAAAAACTGTTTTTT. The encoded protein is CASSPPGATNEKLFF.

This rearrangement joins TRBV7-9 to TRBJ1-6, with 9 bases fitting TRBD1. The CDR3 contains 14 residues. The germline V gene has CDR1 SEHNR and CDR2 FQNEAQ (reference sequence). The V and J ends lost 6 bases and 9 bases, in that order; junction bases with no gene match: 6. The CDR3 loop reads CASRSGQGTSPLHF. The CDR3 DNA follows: TGTGCCAGCAGATCCGGACAGGGGACTTCACCCCTCCACTTT.

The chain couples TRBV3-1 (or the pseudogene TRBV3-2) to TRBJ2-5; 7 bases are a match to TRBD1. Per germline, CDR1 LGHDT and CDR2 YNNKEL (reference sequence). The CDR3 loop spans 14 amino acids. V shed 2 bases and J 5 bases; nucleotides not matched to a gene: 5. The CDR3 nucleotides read TGTGCCAGCAGCCAAAACAGGGGACGGGAGACCCAGTACTTC. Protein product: CASSQNRGRETQYF.

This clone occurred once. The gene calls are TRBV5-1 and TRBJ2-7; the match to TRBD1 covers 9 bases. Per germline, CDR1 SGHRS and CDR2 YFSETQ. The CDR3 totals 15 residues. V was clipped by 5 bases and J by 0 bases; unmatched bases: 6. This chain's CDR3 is CASRPGTGPSYEQYF. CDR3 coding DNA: TGCGCCAGCAGACCCGGGACAGGGCCCTCCTACGAGCAGTACTTC.

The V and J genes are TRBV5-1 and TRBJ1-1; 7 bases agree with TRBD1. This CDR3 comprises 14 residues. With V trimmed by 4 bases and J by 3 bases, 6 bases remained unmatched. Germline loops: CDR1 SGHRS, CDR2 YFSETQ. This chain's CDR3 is CASSPDREDTEAFF. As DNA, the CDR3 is TGCGCCAGCAGCCCAGACAGGGAGGACACTGAAGCTTTCTTT.

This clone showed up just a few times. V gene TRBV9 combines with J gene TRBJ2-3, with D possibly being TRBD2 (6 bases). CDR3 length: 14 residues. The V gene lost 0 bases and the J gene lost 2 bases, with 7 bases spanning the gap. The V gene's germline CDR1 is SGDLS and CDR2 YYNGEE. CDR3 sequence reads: CASSVVLATDTQYF. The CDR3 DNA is TGTGCCAGCAGCGTAGTACTAGCCACAGATACGCAGTATTTT.

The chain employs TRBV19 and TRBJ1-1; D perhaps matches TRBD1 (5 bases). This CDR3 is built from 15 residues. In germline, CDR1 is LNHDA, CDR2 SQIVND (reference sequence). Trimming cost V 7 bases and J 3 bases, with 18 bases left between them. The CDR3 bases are TGTGCCAGTAACCTAGACCCCGCAGGGTACACTGAAGCTTTCTTT. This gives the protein CASNLDPAGYTEAFF. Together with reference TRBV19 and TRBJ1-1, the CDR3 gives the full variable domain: DGGITQSPKYLFRKEGQNVTLSCEQNLNHDAMYWYRQDPGQGLRLIYYSQIVNDFQKGDIAEGYSVSREKKESFPLTVTSAQKNPTAFYLCASNLDPAGYTEAFFGQGTRLTVV.

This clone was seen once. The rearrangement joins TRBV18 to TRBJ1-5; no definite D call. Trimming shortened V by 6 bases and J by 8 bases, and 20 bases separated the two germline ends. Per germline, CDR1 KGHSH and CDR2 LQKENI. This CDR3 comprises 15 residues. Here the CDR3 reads CASSDFATQVEPQHF. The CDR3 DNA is TGTGCCAGCTCGGACTTTGCCACTCAGGTGGAGCCCCAGCATTTT.